The 26 T cell receptor beta chains presented below share a single source sample, sequenced in a study of glioma-infiltrating T cells after dendritic cell vaccination. Time point noted: after dendritic cell vaccination, including at tumor progression/relapse. Produced via immunoSEQ multiplex PCR; TCRdb's table is partial and in-frame only. The sample includes 60,000 or so clones, roughly 86% of them seen just once. The sample was blood, taken after dendritic cell vaccination. The receptor source for this set is a human donor with glioblastoma.

This chain's CDR3 is CASSPVAGTGELFF. The CDR3 bases are TGCGCCAGCAGTCCCGTAGCGGGGACCGGGGAGCTGTTTTTT. The chain uses TRBV23-1 and TRBJ2-2, with 8 bases fitting TRBD2. TRBV23-1 is filed as an ORF, its function uncertain. This CDR3 region has 14 residues. J was trimmed by 5 bases and V by 4 bases; bases with no gene match: 3.

The gene calls are TRBV6-5 and TRBJ2-5, with TRBD2 as a possible D gene (6 bases). The CDR3 extends over 16 amino acids. Trimming left V 4 bases short and J 4 bases short, with 19 bases between. Germline CDR1 MNHEY, CDR2 SVGAGI. The DNA of the CDR3 is TGTGCCAGCAGTTCGGGAGACGGAGGAGGTGCAGAGACCCAGTACTTC. This translates into CASSSGDGGGAETQYF.

The chain employs TRBV4-1 and TRBJ2-7, with 10 bases aligning to TRBD2. This CDR3 has 16 residues. Per the germline V gene, CDR1 is MGHRA and CDR2 is YSYEKL. The V and J ends lost 6 bases and 1 base, in that order; junction bases with no gene match: 9. CDR3 in DNA: TGCGCCAGCAGTCTCTTTCTAGCGGGAGTATCCTACGAGCAGTACTTC. Translation: CASSLFLAGVSYEQYF.

This chain uses TRBV13 with TRBJ2-1, with D maybe TRBD2 (5 bases). CDR1 is PRHDT, CDR2 FYEKMQ, per germline (reference sequence). The CDR3 has 15 residues. V gave up 4 bases and J gave up 5 bases, with 15 bases separating them. CDR3 residues: CASSSRRGGNNEQFF. CDR3 in DNA: TGTGCCAGCAGCTCCCGACGGGGTGGGAACAATGAGCAGTTCTTC.

V usage is TRBV6-4 and J usage is TRBJ1-1; D is possibly TRBD1 (6 bases). V lost 2 bases and J lost 4, with 11 bases in between. Germline V gene sequence: CDR1 MRHNA, CDR2 SNTAGT. This CDR3 has 14 amino acids. The CDR3 sequence is CASSDTNRATEAFF. CDR3 DNA: TGTGCCAGCAGTGACACTAACAGGGCCACTGAAGCTTTCTTT.

This clone was observed once. This chain uses TRBV11-3 with TRBJ1-1; possibly TRBD1 for D (6 bases). The CDR3 is 15 residues long. Germline CDR1 is SGHNT and CDR2 is YENEEA. V lost 5 bases and J lost 5, with 18 bases in between. For the CDR3, the DNA is TGTGCCAGCAGCCCCCTCGCAGGGGCGAATACTGAAGCTTTCTTT. Its protein product is CASSPLAGANTEAFF.

This clone came up a few times. The chain is built from TRBV7-2 and TRBJ2-5; 9 bases align to TRBD2. The CDR3 runs 15 residues. J lost 3 bases, V lost 3 bases, and 5 bases had no gene match. CDR1 SGHTA and CDR2 FQGNSA come from the germline V gene. CDR3 DNA: TGTGCCAGCAGCTTGTCTAGCGGGATTAAAGAGACCCAGTACTTC. As protein: CASSLSSGIKETQYF.

This sequence joins TRBV5-5 and TRBJ2-7, with 8 bases fitting TRBD2. Germline V gene data show CDR1 as SGHKS and CDR2 as YYEKEE (reference sequence). This CDR3 spans 16 amino acids. V was clipped by 1 base and J by 2 bases; unmatched bases: 8. The CDR3 DNA reads TGTGCCAGCAGCTTGTCCCAGCGGGGGTTCACCTACGAGCAGTACTTC. Its protein is CASSLSQRGFTYEQYF.

This clone occurred a few times. The V gene is TRBV4-1, the J gene TRBJ2-7; 10 nucleotides line up with TRBD1. This CDR3 contains 16 residues. Unmatched junction bases numbered 8, after V lost 3 bases and J lost 3 bases. Germline V lookup: CDR1 MGHRA, CDR2 YSYEKL. Here the CDR3 reads CASSQGTGQGVYEQYF. The CDR3 bases are TGCGCCAGCAGCCAGGGTACCGGACAGGGGGTCTACGAGCAGTACTTC.

The chain has TRBV7-5 and TRBJ2-3; the D call TRBD1 from the table was never checked on the DNA. TRBV7-5 is listed as a pseudogene. The CDR3 is made up of 15 amino acids. CDR3 in amino acids: CARSSKTGATDTQYF. CDR3 coding DNA: TGTGCCAGAAGCTCAAAGACAGGGGCCACAGATACGCAGTATTTT.

The chain is built from TRBV11-3 and TRBJ2-2; 8 bases are shared with TRBD1. V was clipped by 5 bases and J by 10 bases; unmatched bases: 15. CDR3 size: 16 residues. CDR1 and CDR2 from the germline V gene are SGHNT and YENEEA. CDR3 loop: CASSGPPGGVPAELFF. In DNA form, the CDR3 reads TGTGCCAGCAGCGGCCCCCCAGGGGGCGTACCGGCGGAGCTGTTTTTT.

J is TRBJ2-7 and V is TRBV4-3, with TRBD1 matching 8 bases. CDR3 length equals 16 residues. V gave up 2 bases and J gave up 2 bases; unmatched junction bases: 8. Per germline, CDR1 LGHNA and CDR2 YSLEER. CDR3 nucleotides: TGCGCCAGCAGCCAAATTGGCAGGGGGCAACCCTACGAGCAGTACTTC. It codes for CASSQIGRGQPYEQYF.

About this clone: The junction shows a germline mismatch at one end, possibly a read error. This sequence joins TRBV11-2 and TRBJ1-1; D possibly corresponds to TRBD1 (6 bases). The CDR3 totals 11 residues. Per the germline V gene, CDR1 is SGHAT and CDR2 is FQNNGV. The CDR3 protein is CASSTGTRVIF. As DNA, the CDR3 is TGTGCCAGCAGTACAGGGACAAGGGTTATCTTT.

For the CDR3, the DNA is TGTGCCTGGAGTCGTCAGGGTCAGAAAAATGAAAAACTGTTTTTT. It is translated as CAWSRQGQKNEKLFF. V and J are TRBV30 and TRBJ1-4; possible D gene TRBD1, 5 bases. Trimming took 2 bases from V and 5 from J, leaving 15 bases between them. Germline V gives CDR1 GTSNPN, CDR2 SVGIG (reference sequence). There are 15 residues in the CDR3.

The chain carries TRBV5-6 and TRBJ2-1; 11 bases are a match to TRBD2. The CDR3 contains 17 residues. Germline trimming cut 3 bases from V and 7 bases from J; bases unmatched to any gene: 12. CDR1 and CDR2 from the germline V gene are SGHDT and YYEEEE. CDR3 in DNA: TGTGCCAGCAGCTCCCTTGTGTGGGTAGCGGGGGGGAATGAGCAGTTCTTC. The encoded protein is CASSSLVWVAGGNEQFF.

This rearrangement joins TRBV7-8 to TRBJ2-1; the D gene is possibly TRBD1 (6 bases). Germline V lookup: CDR1 SGHVS, CDR2 FQNEAQ. The length of the CDR3 is 15 residues. Trimming removed 7 bases from V and 3 bases from J, with 16 bases in between. In DNA, the CDR3 is TGTGCCAGCACTCCTTCACGGGACATCTACAATGAGCAGTTCTTC. Translating gives CASTPSRDIYNEQFF.

V and J are TRBV9 and TRBJ1-1, with TRBD1 identical over 9 bases. This CDR3 is built from 15 residues. Germline trimming cut 0 bases from V and 7 bases from J; bases unmatched to any gene: 7. The germline gives CDR1 SGDLS, CDR2 YYNGEE. CDR3 in DNA: TGTGCCAGCAGCGTAGACGACAGGGGGGCGGATGAAGCTTTCTTT. Protein sequence: CASSVDDRGADEAFF.

The chain has TRBV29-1 and TRBJ2-5; possibly TRBD2 for D (6 bases). Germline assignment: CDR1 SQVTM and CDR2 ANQGSEA. The V end was cut by 6 bases, the J end by 11 bases, with 16 bases between. CDR3 length: 11 amino acids. CDR3 sequence reads: CSVHAPGEQYF. For the CDR3, the DNA is TGCAGCGTCCATGCCCCGGGAGAGCAGTACTTC.

The rearrangement uses TRBV5-4 and TRBJ2-3; D unclear. The CDR3 extends over 14 amino acids. Trimming shortened V by 1 base and J by 2 bases, and 8 bases separated the two germline ends. CDR1 and CDR2 (germline): SGHNT, YYREEE (reference sequence). CDR3 protein: CASSLIRFTDTQYF. The CDR3 DNA is TGTGCCAGCAGCTTGATCCGGTTCACAGATACGCAGTATTTT.

The chain recombines TRBV4-1 with TRBJ2-5, with TRBD2 identical over 7 bases. The J segment lost 3 bases and the V segment lost 1 base, leaving 5 bases of the junction unmatched. Germline assignment: CDR1 MGHRA and CDR2 YSYEKL. The length of the CDR3 is 15 residues. CDR3 region: CASSQVAGEEETQYF. The DNA for the CDR3 is TGCGCCAGCAGCCAAGTGGCGGGAGAGGAAGAGACCCAGTACTTC.

This chain uses TRBV11-3 with TRBJ2-1; a possible D gene is TRBD1 (5 bases). Germline CDR1 is SGHNT and CDR2 is YENEEA. This CDR3 comprises 14 residues. Trimming shortened V by 1 base and J by 9 bases, and 13 bases separated the two germline ends. The CDR3 sequence: CASSLASAQGEQFF. For the CDR3, the DNA is TGTGCCAGCAGCTTAGCGTCGGCGCAGGGTGAGCAGTTCTTC.

The genes are TRBV2 and TRBJ1-5, with D possibly being TRBD1 (5 bases). In germline, CDR1 is SNHLY, CDR2 FYNNEI. The CDR3 is made up of 13 amino acids. The ends were cut back, 8 bases at V and 0 bases at J, with 8 bases in the middle. CDR3 protein: CASAGDSNQPQHF. DNA of the CDR3: TGTGCCAGCGCGGGGGATAGCAATCAGCCCCAGCATTTT. Together with reference TRBV2 and TRBJ1-5, the CDR3 gives the full variable domain: EPEVTQTPSHQVTQMGQEVILRCVPISNHLYFYWYRQILGQKVEFLVSFYNNEISEKSEIFDDQFSVERPDGSNFTLKIRSTKLEDSAMYFCASAGDSNQPQHFGDGTRLSIL.

This clone showed up just once. This rearrangement joins TRBV5-6 to TRBJ1-2; D perhaps matches TRBD1 (6 bases). Trimming stripped 4 bases from V and 4 bases from J, with 14 bases between. Germline V gene data show CDR1 as SGHDT and CDR2 as YYEEEE. The CDR3 consists of 14 residues. The CDR3 sequence is CASSLRGFLYGYTF. In DNA, the CDR3 is TGTGCCAGCAGCCTAAGGGGGTTTCTCTATGGCTACACCTTC.

This chain uses TRBV7-6 with TRBJ2-1; maybe TRBD2 (6 bases). Germline V gene lookup returns CDR1 SGHVS and CDR2 FNYEAQ. V was clipped by 4 bases and J by 4 bases, with 20 bases between them. This CDR3 region has 17 residues. The CDR3 DNA follows: TGTGCCAGCAGCTCCTTTTCCCGGGGGAAAAATTACAATGAGCAGTTCTTC. Amino acids: CASSSFSRGKNYNEQFF.

The chain is built from TRBV30 and TRBJ2-7, with unresolved D. From germline, CDR1 is GTSNPN and CDR2 SVGIG (reference sequence). The CDR3 runs 11 residues. Trimming removed 3 bases at V and 4 bases at J, with 7 bases between. In DNA form, the CDR3 reads TGTGCCTGGAGGCTAGAGTACGAGCAGTACTTC. It encodes CAWRLEYEQYF.

The chain links TRBV7-9 to TRBJ1-3, with D maybe TRBD1 (5 bases). V lost 5 bases and J 0 bases, leaving 11 bases between the germline ends. The CDR3 spans 15 residues. The germline CDR1 and CDR2 sequences are SEHNR and FQNEAQ (reference sequence). DNA of the CDR3: TGTGCCAGCAGCCGTGGACAAACCTCTGGAAACACCATATATTTT. Translation: CASSRGQTSGNTIYF.